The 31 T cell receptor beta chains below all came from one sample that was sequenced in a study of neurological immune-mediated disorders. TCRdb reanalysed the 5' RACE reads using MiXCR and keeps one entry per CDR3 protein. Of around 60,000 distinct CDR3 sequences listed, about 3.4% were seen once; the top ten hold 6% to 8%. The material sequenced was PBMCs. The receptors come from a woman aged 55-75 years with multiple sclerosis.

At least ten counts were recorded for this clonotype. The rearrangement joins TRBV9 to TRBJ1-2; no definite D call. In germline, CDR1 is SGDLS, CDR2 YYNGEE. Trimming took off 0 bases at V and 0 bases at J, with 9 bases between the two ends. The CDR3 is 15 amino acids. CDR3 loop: CASSVDPTANYGYTF. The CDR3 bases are TGTGCCAGCAGCGTAGATCCTACAGCTAACTATGGCTACACCTTC.

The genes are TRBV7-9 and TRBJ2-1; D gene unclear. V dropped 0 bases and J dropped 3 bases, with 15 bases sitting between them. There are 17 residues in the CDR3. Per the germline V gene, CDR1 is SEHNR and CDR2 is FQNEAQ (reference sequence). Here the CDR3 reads CASSLALRTIFYNEQFF. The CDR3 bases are TGTGCCAGCAGCTTAGCCCTAAGGACCATTTTCTACAATGAGCAGTTCTTC.

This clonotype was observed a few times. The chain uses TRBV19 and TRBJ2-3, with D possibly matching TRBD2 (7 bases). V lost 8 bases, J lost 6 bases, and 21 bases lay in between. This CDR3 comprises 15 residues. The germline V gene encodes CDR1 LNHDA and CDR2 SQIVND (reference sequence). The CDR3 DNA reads TGTGCCAGTGCGAAGACAGGTGGGAGGGAGGATACGCAGTATTTT. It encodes CASAKTGGREDTQYF.

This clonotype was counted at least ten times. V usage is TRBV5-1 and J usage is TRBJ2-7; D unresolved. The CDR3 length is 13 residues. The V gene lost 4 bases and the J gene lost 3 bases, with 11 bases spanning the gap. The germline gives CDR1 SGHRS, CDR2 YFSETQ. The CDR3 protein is CASSTGLSYEQYF. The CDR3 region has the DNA TGCGCCAGCAGCACGGGCCTAAGCTACGAGCAGTACTTC.

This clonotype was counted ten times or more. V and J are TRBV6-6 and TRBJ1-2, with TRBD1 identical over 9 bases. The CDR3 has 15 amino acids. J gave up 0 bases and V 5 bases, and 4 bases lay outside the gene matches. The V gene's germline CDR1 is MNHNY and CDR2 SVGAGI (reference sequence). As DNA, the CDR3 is TGTGCCAGCAGTGGACAGGGGCCCTCTAACTATGGCTACACCTTC. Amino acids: CASSGQGPSNYGYTF.

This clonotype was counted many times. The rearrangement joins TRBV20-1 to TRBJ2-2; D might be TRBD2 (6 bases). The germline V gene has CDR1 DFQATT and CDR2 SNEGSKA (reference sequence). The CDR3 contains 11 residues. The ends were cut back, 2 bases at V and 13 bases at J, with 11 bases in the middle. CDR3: CSARRPGALFF. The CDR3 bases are TGCAGTGCTAGAAGGCCGGGAGCGCTGTTTTTT.

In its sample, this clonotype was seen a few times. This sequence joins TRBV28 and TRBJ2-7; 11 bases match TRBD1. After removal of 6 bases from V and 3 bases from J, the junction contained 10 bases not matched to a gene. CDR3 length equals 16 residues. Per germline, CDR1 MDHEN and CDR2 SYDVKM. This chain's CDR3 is CASSAPPGQGGYEQYF. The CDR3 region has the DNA TGTGCCAGCAGCGCCCCCCCGGGACAGGGGGGCTACGAGCAGTACTTC.

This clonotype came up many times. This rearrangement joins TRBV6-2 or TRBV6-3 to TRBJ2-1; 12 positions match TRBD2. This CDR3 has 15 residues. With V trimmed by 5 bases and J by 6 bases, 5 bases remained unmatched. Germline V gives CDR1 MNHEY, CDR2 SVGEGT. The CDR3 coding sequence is TGTGCCAGCAGTAAGACTAGCGGGGGATTCAATGAGCAGTTCTTC. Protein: CASSKTSGGFNEQFF.

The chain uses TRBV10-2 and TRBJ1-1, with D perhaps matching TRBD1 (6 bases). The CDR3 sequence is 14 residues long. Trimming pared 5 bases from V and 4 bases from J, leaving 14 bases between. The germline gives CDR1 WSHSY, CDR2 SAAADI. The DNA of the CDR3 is TGCGCCAGCAGTTTCGGGGGCTGGAGCACTGAAGCTTTCTTT. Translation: CASSFGGWSTEAFF.

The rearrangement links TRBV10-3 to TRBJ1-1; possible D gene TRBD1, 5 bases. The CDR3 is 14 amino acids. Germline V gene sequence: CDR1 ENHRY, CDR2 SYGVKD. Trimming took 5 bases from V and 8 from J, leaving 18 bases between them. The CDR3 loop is CAISTETQGAEAFF. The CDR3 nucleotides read TGTGCCATCAGTACTGAGACCCAGGGAGCGGAAGCTTTCTTT.

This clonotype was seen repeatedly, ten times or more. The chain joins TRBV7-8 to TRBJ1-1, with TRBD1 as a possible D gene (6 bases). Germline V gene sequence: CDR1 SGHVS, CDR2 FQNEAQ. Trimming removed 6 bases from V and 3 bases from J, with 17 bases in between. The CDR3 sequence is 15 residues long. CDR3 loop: CASSQHGTGYTEAFF. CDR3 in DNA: TGTGCCAGCAGTCAACACGGAACAGGGTACACTGAAGCTTTCTTT.

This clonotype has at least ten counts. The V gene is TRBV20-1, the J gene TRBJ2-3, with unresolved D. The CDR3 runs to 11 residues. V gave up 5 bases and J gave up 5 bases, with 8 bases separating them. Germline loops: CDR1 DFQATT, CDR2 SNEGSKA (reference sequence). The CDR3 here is CSAGLKDTQYF. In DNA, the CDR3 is TGCAGTGCTGGGTTAAAAGATACGCAGTATTTT.

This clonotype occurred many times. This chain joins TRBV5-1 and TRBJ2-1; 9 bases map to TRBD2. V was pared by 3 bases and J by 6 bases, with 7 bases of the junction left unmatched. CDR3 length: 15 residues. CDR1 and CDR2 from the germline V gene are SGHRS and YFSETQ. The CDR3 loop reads CASSSSAGGPNEQFF. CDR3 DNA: TGCGCCAGCAGCTCTTCTGCGGGAGGGCCCAATGAGCAGTTCTTC.

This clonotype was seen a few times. The CDR3: CASSLGGTTEAFF. Written as DNA, the CDR3 is TGCGCCAGCAGCTTGGGAGGGACCACTGAAGCTTTCTTT. The gene calls are TRBV5-1 and TRBJ1-1, with D perhaps matching TRBD1 (5 bases). Germline V gene sequence: CDR1 SGHRS, CDR2 YFSETQ. Trimming stripped 0 bases from V and 4 bases from J, with 7 bases between. The CDR3 sequence is 13 residues long.

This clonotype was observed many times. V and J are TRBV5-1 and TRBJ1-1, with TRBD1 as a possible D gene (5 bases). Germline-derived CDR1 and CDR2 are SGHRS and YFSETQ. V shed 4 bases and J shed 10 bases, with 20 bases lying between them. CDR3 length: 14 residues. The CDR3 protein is CASSPRRDSTRAFF. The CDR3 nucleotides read TGCGCCAGCAGCCCCCGACGTGACAGCACTAGAGCTTTCTTT.

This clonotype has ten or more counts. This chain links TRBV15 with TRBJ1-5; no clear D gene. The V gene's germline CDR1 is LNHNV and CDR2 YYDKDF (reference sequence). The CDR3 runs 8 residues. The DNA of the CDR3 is TGTAGCAATCAGCCCCAGCATTTT. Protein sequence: CSNQPQHF.

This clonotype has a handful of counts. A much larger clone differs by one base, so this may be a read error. The CDR3 DNA reads TGTGCCAGCAGCACCCACCGGACAGGGGGCGAGACCCAGTACTTC. This codes for CASSTHRTGGETQYF. V and J are TRBV14 and TRBJ2-5; 11 nucleotides match TRBD1. The CDR3 loop spans 15 amino acids. Germline CDR1 reads SGHDN; CDR2 reads FVKESK. V lost 5 bases and J lost 5; bases outside the gene matches: 7. Together with reference TRBV14 and TRBJ2-5, the CDR3 gives the full variable domain: EAGVTQFPSHSVIEKGQTVTLRCDPISGHDNLYWYRRVMGKEIKFLLHFVKESKQDESGMPNNRFLAERTGGTYSTLKVQPAELEDSGVYFCASSTHRTGGETQYFGPGTRLLVL.

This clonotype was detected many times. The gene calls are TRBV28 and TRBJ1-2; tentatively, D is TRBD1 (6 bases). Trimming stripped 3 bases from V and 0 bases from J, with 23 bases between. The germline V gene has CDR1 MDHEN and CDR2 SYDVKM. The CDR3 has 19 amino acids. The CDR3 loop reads CASSFGARGPESSNYGYTF. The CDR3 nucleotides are TGTGCCAGCAGTTTCGGGGCTCGGGGGCCTGAATCATCTAACTATGGCTACACCTTC.

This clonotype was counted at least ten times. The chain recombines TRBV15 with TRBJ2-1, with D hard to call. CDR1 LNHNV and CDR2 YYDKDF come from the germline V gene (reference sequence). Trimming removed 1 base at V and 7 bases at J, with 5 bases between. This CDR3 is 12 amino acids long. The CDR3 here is CATSRAGNEQFF. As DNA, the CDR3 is TGTGCCACCAGCAGAGCAGGAAATGAGCAGTTCTTC.

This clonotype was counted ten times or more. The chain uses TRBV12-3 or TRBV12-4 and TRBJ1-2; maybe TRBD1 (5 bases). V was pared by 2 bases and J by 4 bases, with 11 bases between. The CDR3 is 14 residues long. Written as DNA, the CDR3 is TGTGCCAGCAGTTTAAGGGGCGGGGCCTATGGCTACACCTTC. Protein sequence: CASSLRGGAYGYTF.

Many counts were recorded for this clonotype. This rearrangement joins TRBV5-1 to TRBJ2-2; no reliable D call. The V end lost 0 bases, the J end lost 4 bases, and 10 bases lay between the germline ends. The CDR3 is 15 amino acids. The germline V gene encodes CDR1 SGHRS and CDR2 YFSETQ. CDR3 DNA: TGCGCCAGCAGCTTGGTACCTTCAGTCACCGGGGAGCTGTTTTTT. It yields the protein CASSLVPSVTGELFF.

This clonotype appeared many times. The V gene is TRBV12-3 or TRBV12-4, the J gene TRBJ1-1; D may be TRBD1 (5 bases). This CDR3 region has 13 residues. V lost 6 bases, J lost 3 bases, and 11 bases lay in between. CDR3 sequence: CASSPGGDTEAFF. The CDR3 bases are TGTGCCAGCAGCCCGGGGGGGGACACTGAAGCTTTCTTT.

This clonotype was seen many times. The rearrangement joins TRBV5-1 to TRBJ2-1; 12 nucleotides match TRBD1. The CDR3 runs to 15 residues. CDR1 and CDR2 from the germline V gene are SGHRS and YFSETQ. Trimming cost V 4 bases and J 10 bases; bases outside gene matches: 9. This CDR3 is CASSPGQGAIREQFF. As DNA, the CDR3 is TGCGCCAGCAGCCCGGGACAGGGGGCAATTCGAGAGCAGTTCTTC.

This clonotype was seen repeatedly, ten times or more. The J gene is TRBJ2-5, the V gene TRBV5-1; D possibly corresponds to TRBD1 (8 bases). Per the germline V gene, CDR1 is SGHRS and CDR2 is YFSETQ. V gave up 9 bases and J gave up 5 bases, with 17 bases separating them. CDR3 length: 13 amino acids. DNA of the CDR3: TGCGCCACTGGACAGGGAGGGGGCGAGACCCAGTACTTC. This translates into CATGQGGGETQYF.

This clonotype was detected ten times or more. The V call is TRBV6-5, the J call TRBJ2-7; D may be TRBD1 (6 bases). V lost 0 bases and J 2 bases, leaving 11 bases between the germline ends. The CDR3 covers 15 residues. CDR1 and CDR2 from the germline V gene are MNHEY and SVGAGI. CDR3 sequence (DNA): TGTGCCAGCAGTTACTCGGGGCAGGGGCCCTACGAGCAGTACTTC. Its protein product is CASSYSGQGPYEQYF.

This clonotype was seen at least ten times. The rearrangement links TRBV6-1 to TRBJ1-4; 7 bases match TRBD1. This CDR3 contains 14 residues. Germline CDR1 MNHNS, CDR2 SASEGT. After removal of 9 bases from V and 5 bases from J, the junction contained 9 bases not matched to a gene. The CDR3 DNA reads TGTGCCAGTTCAGGGGGGAACCGGAATGAAAAACTGTTTTTT. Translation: CASSGGNRNEKLFF.

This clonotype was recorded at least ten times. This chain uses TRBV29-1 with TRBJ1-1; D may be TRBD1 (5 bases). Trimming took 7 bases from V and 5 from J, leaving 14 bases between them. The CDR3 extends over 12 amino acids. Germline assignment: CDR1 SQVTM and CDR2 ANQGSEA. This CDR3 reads CSAKNPGTEAFF. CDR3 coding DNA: TGCAGCGCAAAAAACCCAGGGACTGAAGCTTTCTTT.

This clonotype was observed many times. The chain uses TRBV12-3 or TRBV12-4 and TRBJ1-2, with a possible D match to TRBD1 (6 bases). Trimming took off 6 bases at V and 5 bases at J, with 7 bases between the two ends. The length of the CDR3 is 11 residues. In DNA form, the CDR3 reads TGTGCCAGCAGAAGGGGGTATGGCTACACCTTC. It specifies CASRRGYGYTF.

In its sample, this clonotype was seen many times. As DNA, the CDR3 is TGTGCCAGCGACGGACGGCCCTCTGGGGCCAACGTCCTGACTTTC. Translating it yields CASDGRPSGANVLTF. The chain has TRBV28 and TRBJ2-6, with no clear D. CDR3 size: 15 residues. Trimming left V 8 bases short and J 0 bases short, with 11 bases between. The V gene's germline CDR1 is MDHEN and CDR2 SYDVKM.

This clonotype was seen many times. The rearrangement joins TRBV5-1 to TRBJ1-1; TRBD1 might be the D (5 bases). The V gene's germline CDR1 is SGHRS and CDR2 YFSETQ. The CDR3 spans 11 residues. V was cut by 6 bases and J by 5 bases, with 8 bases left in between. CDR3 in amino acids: CASTGSTEAFF. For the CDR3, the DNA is TGCGCCAGCACAGGGAGTACTGAAGCTTTCTTT.

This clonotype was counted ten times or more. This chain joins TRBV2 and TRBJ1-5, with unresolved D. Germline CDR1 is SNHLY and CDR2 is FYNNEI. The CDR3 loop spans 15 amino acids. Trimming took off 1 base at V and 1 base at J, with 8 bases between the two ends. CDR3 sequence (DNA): TGTGCCAGCAGTGAAGGAAGGGCCAGCAATCAGCCCCAGCATTTT. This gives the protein CASSEGRASNQPQHF.